These 11 T cell receptor beta chains originate from one sample sequenced in a study of T cell clonality in common variable immunodeficiency. Assay: immunoSEQ multiplex PCR; the TCRdb copy retains only in-frame clones and omits some. The table lists about 31,000 clones, no singletons, with 3.8% in the top ten. The sequencing sample was made of peripheral blood mononuclear cells. The receptor source for this set is a person aged 18 to 75 in good health.

This clone has a count of ten or more. With the read ending 3 residues before the CDR3 end, the germline J gene is used to fill in that end. V is TRBV7-9 and J is TRBJ2-2; 10 bases agree with TRBD1. The CDR3 sequence is 15 residues long. The germline gives CDR1 SEHNR, CDR2 FQNEAQ (reference sequence). The CDR3 DNA, read in part, is TGTGCCAGCAGCCTTGGGGACAGGGGAGCCGAAAAG. Residues: CASSLGDRGAEK. The whole CDR3 is CASSLGDRGAEKLFF.

This clone was detected many times. The CDR3 goes on 3 residues after the read ends, and that part is filled in from the germline J gene. The chain employs TRBV5-6 and TRBJ2-7, with 7 bases that match TRBD2. There are 13 residues in the CDR3. The V segment lost 8 bases and the J segment 0 bases; nucleotides outside the gene matches: 5. Germline V gene sequence: CDR1 SGHDT, CDR2 YYEEEE. CDR3 sequence reads: CASSSGRSYEQYF. Partial CDR3 DNA: TGTGCCAGTTCTAGCGGACGCTCCTACGAG.

This clone was seen repeatedly, ten times or more. The CDR3 goes on 3 residues after the read ends, and that part is filled in from the germline J gene. The V gene is TRBV10-1, the J gene TRBJ1-6, with 7 bases lining up with TRBD1. J lost 8 bases, V lost 3 bases, and 10 bases had no gene match. The CDR3 is made up of 16 amino acids. Per germline, CDR1 WNHNN and CDR2 SYGVQD (reference sequence). CDR3 bases read: TGCGCCAGCAGTGATTCCCGACAGGGAATACATTCACCC. This translates into CASSDSRQGIHSP. In full, the CDR3 is CASSDSRQGIHSPLHF.

Of note for this clone: The CDR3 is cut off 3 residues early in the read; its end comes from the germline J gene. The chain couples TRBV19 to TRBJ1-2; D possibly corresponds to TRBD1 (6 bases). The CDR3 is 19 residues long. CDR1 and CDR2 (germline): LNHDA, SQIVND (reference sequence). Partial CDR3 DNA: TGTGCCAGTAGTCCCGTAGGACTAGCGGGGGGGCGGGACTACAATGAC. Translation: CASSPVGLAGGRDYND. The entire CDR3 protein reads CASSPVGLAGGRDYNDYTF.

In this sample, this clone turned up many times. The read gets to within 3 residues of the CDR3 end, and the germline J gene fills in the rest. The chain carries TRBV6-1 and TRBJ1-1; D gene ambiguous. This CDR3 contains 13 residues. The ends were cut back, 1 base at V and 4 bases at J, with 7 bases in the middle. Germline values: CDR1 MNHNS, CDR2 SASEGT. Partial CDR3 DNA: TGTGCCAGCAGTGAAGTAGCCCCCACTGAA. Translating gives CASSEVAPTE. The CDR3 in its entirety is CASSEVAPTEAFF.

This clone showed up many times. The CDR3 goes on 3 residues after the read ends, and that part is filled in from the germline J gene. V and J are TRBV9 and TRBJ2-3; D gene unclear. Between the trimmed V and J ends, which lost 4 bases and 0 bases, there was a span of 15 bases. Germline values: CDR1 SGDLS, CDR2 YYNGEE. CDR3 size: 16 residues. CDR3 amino acids: CASSHGGGASTDTQYF. The covered CDR3 bases are TGTGCCAGCAGCCATGGTGGCGGTGCTAGCACAGATACG. The variable domain in full, with the rest retrieved from reference TRBV9 and TRBJ2-3, is DSGVTQTPKHLITATGQRVTLRCSPRSGDLSVYWYQQSLDQGLQFLIQYYNGEERAKGNILERFSAQQFPDLHSELNLSSLELGDSALYFCASSHGGGASTDTQYFGPGTRLTVL.

This clone occurred many times. Sequencing ends 3 residues short of the CDR3 end; the germline J gene provides the rest. The chain uses TRBV30 and TRBJ2-3; tentatively, D is TRBD1 (6 bases). Germline CDR1 reads GTSNPN; CDR2 reads SVGIG (reference sequence). The ends were cut back, 5 bases at V and 5 bases at J, with 17 bases in the middle. The CDR3 has 14 amino acids. The CDR3 bases that were read are TGTGCCTGGGGCCTGGGGGCCGTGCGAGATACG. Its protein product is CAWGLGAVRDT. The whole CDR3 sequence reads CAWGLGAVRDTQYF.

Concerning this clone: Sequencing ends 3 residues short of the CDR3 end; the germline J gene provides the rest. This chain uses TRBV27 with TRBJ2-7; weak D call: TRBD1 (7 bases). Trimming shortened V by 6 bases and J by 6 bases, and 21 bases separated the two germline ends. Germline V gene sequence: CDR1 MNHEY, CDR2 SMNVEV (reference sequence). There are 15 residues in the CDR3. The DNA read from the CDR3 is TGTGCCAGCAGCCATGTCAGGGGGGCCCCTCTCGAG. It codes for CASSHVRGAPLE. The CDR3, in full, reads CASSHVRGAPLEQYF.

About this clone: The read is 3 residues too short to cover the CDR3 end, so that end is filled in from the germline J gene. This chain joins TRBV7-9 and TRBJ1-1; 9 bases match TRBD1. Germline assignment: CDR1 SEHNR and CDR2 FQNEAQ (reference sequence). The CDR3 spans 14 residues. CDR3 loop: CASSSDRGIETAFF. CDR3 DNA (partial): TGTGCCAGCAGCTCCGACAGGGGGATCGAGACA.

This clone was counted ten times or more. The read terminates 3 residues before the CDR3 end, so the remaining end is supplied by the germline J gene. The chain combines TRBV4-2 with TRBJ2-3, with TRBD2 identical over 12 bases. The germline V gene has CDR1 LGHNA and CDR2 YNFKEQ. The ends lost 3 bases at V and 1 base at J; junction bases unmatched: 8. The CDR3 sequence is 18 residues long. The part of the CDR3 DNA that was read is TGTGCCAGCAGCCACGCACAACTAGCGGGGGGAGGCACAGATACG. Translating it yields CASSHAQLAGGGTDT. The whole CDR3 sequence reads CASSHAQLAGGGTDTQYF.

This clone was seen ten or more times. The missing CDR3 end, 3 residues past where the read stops, is filled in from the germline J gene. The V gene is TRBV20-1, the J gene TRBJ2-1; 7 bases match TRBD2. Unmatched junction bases numbered 6, after V lost 3 bases and J lost 7 bases. Germline CDR1 is DFQATT and CDR2 is SNEGSKA (reference sequence). CDR3 size: 13 residues. Here the CDR3 reads CSASTSGTNEQFF. The covered CDR3 bases are TGCAGTGCTAGTACCAGCGGGACGAATGAG.